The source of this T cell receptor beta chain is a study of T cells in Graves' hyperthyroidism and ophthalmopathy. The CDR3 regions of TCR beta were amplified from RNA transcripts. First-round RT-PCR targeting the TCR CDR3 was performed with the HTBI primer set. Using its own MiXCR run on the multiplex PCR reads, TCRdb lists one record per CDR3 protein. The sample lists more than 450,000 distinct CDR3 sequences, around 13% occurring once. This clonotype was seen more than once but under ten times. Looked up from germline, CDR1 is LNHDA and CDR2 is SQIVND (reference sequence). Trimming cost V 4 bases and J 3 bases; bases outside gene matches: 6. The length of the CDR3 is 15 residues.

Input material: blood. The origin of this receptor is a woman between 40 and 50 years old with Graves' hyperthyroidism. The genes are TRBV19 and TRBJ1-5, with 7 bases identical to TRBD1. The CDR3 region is CASSTVGQSNQPQHF. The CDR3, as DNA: TGTGCCAGTAGTACCGTGGGACAGTCCAATCAGCCCCAGCATTTT.